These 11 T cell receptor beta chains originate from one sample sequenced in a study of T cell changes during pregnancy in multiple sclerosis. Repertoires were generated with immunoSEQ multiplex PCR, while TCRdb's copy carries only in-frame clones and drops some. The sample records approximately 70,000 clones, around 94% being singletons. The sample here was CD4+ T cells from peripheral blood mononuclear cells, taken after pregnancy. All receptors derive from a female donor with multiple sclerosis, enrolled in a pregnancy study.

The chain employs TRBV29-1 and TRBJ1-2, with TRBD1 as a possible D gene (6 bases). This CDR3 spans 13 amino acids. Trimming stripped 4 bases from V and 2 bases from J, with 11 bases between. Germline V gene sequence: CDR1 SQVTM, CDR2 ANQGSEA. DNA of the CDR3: TGCAGCGTTGGACACGGACAGAACTATGGCTACACCTTC. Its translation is CSVGHGQNYGYTF.

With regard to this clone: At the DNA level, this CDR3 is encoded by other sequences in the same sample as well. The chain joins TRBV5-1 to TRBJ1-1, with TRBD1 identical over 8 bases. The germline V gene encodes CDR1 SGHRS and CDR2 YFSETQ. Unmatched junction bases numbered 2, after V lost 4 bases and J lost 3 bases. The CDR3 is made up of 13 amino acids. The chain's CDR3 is CASSLDRDTEAFF. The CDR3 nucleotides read TGCGCCAGCAGCCTGGACAGGGACACTGAAGCTTTCTTT.

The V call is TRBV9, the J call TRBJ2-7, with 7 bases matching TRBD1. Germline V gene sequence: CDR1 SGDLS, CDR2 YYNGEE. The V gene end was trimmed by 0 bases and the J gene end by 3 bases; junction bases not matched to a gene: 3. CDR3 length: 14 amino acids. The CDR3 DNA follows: TGTGCCAGCAGCGTAGAGCCAGGGGGCTACGAGCAGTACTTC. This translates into CASSVEPGGYEQYF.

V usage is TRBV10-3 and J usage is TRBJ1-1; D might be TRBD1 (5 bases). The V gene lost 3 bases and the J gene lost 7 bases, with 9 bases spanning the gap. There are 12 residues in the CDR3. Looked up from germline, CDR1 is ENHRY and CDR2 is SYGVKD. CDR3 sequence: CAISDPGGEAFF. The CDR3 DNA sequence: TGTGCCATCAGTGACCCGGGGGGTGAAGCTTTCTTT.

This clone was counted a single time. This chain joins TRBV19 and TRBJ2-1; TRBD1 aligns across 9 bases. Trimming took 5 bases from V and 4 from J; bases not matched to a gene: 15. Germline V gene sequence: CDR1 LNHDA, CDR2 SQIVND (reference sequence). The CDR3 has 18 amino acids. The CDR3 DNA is TGTGCCAGTAGTCATTGGACAGGGGCCCAATACCAATACAATGAGCAGTTCTTC. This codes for CASSHWTGAQYQYNEQFF. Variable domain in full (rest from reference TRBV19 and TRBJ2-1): DGGITQSPKYLFRKEGQNVTLSCEQNLNHDAMYWYRQDPGQGLRLIYYSQIVNDFQKGDIAEGYSVSREKKESFPLTVTSAQKNPTAFYLCASSHWTGAQYQYNEQFFGPGTRLTVL.

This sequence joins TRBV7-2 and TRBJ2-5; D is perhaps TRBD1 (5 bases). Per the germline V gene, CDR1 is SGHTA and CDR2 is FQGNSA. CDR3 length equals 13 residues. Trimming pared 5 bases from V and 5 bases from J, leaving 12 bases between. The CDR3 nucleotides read TGTGCCAGCAGCCGACAGTCTGTTGAGACCCAGTACTTC. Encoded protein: CASSRQSVETQYF.

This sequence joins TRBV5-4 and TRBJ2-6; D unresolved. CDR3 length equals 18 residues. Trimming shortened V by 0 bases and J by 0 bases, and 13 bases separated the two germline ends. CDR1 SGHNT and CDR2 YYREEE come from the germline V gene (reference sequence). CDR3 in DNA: TGTGCCAGCAGCTTGGTCGCAGGAACAATCTCTGGGGCCAACGTCCTGACTTTC. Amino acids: CASSLVAGTISGANVLTF.

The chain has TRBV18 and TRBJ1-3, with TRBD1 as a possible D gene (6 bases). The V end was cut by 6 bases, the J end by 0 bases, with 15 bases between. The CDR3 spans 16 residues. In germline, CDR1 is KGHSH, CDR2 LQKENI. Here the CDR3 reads CASSSGERNSGNTIYF. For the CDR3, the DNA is TGTGCCAGCTCCTCAGGGGAGAGGAACTCTGGAAACACCATATATTTT.

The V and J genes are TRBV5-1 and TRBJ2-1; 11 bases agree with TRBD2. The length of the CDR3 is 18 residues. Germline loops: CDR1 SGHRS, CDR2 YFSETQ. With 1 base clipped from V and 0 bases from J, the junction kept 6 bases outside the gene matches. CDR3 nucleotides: TGCGCCAGCAGCTTGACGACTAGCGGGGCGAGCTCCTACAATGAGCAGTTCTTC. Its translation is CASSLTTSGASSYNEQFF.

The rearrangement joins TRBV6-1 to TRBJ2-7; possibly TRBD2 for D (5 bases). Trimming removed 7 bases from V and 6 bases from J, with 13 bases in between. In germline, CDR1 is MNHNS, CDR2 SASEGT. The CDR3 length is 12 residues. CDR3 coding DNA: TGTGCCAGCACTCGGGGTTTTGGCGAGCAGTACTTC. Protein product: CASTRGFGEQYF.

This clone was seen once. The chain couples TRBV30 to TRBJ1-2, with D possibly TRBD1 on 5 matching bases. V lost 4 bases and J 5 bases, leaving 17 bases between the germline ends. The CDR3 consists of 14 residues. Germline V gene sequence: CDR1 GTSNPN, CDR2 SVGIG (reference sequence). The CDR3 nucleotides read TGTGCCTGGACCCCTTCAGGGCAGGCTTATGGCTACACCTTC. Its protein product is CAWTPSGQAYGYTF.